This T cell receptor beta chain was observed in a study of T cell responses to AZD1222 COVID-19 vaccine. Libraries were prepared by immunoSEQ multiplex PCR; TCRdb keeps only in-frame clonotypes and omits some of them. The data hold about 170,000 clones, with around 90% observed a single time. For this clone: Antigen: not known.

The germline CDR1 and CDR2 sequences are SEHNR and FQNEAQ (reference sequence). V was shortened by 7 bases and J by 1 base, with 13 bases between the two germline ends. The CDR3 runs 14 residues. Notes on the study in general: The donor cohort was predominantly white British with a female majority, and clonal diversity may have been underestimated.

Sequencing was performed on peripheral blood, taken 28 days after the second dose of the MenACWY control vaccine. The rearrangement uses TRBV7-9 and TRBJ2-5; D is uncertain. The clonotype comes from an adult who received the MenACWY meningococcal vaccine as a control. Written as DNA, the CDR3 is TGTGCCAGCATGGGTAGAACTATCCAAGAGACCCAGTACTTC. It codes for CASMGRTIQETQYF. Supplemented by reference TRBV7-9 and TRBJ2-5, the full variable domain reads DTGVSQNPRHKITKRGQNVTFRCDPISEHNRLYWYRQTLGQGPEFLTYFQNEAQLEKSRLLSDRFSAERPKGSFSTLEIQRTEQGDSAMYLCASMGRTIQETQYFGPGTRLLVL.